The clone carrying this T cell receptor beta chain has at least ten counts. These data are taken from a study of CD8+CD57+ T cells in acquired aplastic anemia. V was clipped by 1 base and J by 4 bases, with 7 bases between them. The germline V gene encodes CDR1 SEHNR and CDR2 FQNEAQ (reference sequence). The CDR3 contains 13 residues. Flow cytometry had shown expanded CD8+CD57+ cells in the patients chosen for sequencing. The use of genomic DNA as template underpinned the TCR beta VDJ and CDR3 profiling. TCRdb re-called the reads with MiXCR, one entry per CDR3 protein. The sample includes roughly 190,000 distinct CDR3 sequences, 40% to 55% of them seen just once.

The specimen sequenced was sorted CD4+, CD8+, or CD8+CD57+ T cells (not recorded which) from PBMCs. The V and J genes are TRBV7-9 and TRBJ2-5; no clear D. This TCR derives from a human donor with aplastic anemia. CDR3 in amino acids: CASSLGGGETQYF. The DNA for the CDR3 is TGTGCCAGCAGCTTAGGCGGCGGAGAGACCCAGTACTTC.